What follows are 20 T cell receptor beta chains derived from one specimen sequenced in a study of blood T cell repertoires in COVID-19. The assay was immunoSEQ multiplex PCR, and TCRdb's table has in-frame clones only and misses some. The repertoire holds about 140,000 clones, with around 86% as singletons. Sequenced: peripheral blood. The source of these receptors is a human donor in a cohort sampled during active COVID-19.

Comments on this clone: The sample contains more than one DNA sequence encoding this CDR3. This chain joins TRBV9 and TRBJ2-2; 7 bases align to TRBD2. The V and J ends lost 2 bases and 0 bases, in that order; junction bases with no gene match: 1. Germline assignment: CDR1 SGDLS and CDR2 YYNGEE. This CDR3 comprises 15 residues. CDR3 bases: TGTGCCAGCAGCGTCAGCGGGACGAACACCGGGGAGCTGTTTTTT. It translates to CASSVSGTNTGELFF.

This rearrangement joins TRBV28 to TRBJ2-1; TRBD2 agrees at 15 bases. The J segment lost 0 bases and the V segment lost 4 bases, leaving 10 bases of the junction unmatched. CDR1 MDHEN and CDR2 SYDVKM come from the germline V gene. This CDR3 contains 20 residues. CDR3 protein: CASSSLQGLAGGSSYNEQFF. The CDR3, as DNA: TGTGCCAGCAGTTCACTACAGGGACTAGCGGGAGGCAGCTCCTACAATGAGCAGTTCTTC. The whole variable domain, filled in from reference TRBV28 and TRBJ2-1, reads DVKVTQSSRYLVKRTGEKVFLECVQDMDHENMFWYRQDPGLGLRLIYFSYDVKMKEKGDIPEGYSVSREKKERFSLILESASTNQTSMYLCASSSLQGLAGGSSYNEQFFGPGTRLTVL.

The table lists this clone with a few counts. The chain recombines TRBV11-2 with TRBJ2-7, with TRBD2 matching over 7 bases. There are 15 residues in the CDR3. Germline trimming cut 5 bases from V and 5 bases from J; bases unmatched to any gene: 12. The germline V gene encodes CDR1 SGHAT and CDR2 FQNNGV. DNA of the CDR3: TGTGCCAGCAGCCCCCTGACGGGGAGGGGCCACGAGCAGTACTTC. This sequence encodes CASSPLTGRGHEQYF.

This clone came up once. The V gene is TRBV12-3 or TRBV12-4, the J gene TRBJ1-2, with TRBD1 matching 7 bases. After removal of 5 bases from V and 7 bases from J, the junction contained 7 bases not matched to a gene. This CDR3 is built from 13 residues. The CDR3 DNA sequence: TGTGCCAGCAGTAGACAGGGAAGGACTGGCTACACCTTC. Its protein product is CASSRQGRTGYTF.

In DNA form, the CDR3 reads TGTACATTTTGGGGGGGACATGAGCAGTTCTTC. It codes for CTFWGGHEQFF. The chain couples TRBV5-4 to TRBJ2-1; TRBD2 aligns across 7 bases. The CDR3 is made up of 11 amino acids. The germline gives CDR1 SGHNT, CDR2 YYREEE (reference sequence).

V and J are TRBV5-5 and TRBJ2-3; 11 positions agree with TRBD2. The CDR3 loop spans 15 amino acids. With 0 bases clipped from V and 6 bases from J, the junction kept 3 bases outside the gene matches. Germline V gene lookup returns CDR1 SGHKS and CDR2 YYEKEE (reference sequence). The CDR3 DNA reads TGTGCCAGCAGCTTGGGGTCTAGCGGGGGGGATACGCAGTATTTT. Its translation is CASSLGSSGGDTQYF.

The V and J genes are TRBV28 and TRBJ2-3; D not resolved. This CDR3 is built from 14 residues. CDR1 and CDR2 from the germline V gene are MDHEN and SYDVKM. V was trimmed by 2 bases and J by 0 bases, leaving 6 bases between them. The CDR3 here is CASSLSDSTDTQYF. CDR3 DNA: TGTGCCAGCAGTTTAAGCGATAGCACAGATACGCAGTATTTT.

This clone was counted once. The CDR3, as DNA: TGTGCCAGCAGTATAAAGACAGGTTACTATGGCTACACCTTC. Amino acids: CASSIKTGYYGYTF. The V and J genes are TRBV28 and TRBJ1-2; D is possibly TRBD1 (6 bases). This CDR3 comprises 14 residues. Per germline, CDR1 MDHEN and CDR2 SYDVKM. Trimming removed 5 bases at V and 3 bases at J, with 13 bases between.

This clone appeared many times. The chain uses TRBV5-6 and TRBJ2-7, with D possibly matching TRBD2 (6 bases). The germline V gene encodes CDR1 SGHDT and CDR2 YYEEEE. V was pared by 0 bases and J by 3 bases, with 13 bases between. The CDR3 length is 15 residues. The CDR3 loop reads CASSLVGGGSYEQYF. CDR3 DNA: TGTGCCAGCAGCTTGGTGGGGGGAGGAAGCTACGAGCAGTACTTC.

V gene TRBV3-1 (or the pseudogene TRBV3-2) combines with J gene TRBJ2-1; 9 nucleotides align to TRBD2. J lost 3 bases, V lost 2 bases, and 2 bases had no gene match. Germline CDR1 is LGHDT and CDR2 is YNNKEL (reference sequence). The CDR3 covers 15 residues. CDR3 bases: TGTGCCAGCAGCCAACTAGCGGGAAACTACAATGAGCAGTTCTTC. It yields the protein CASSQLAGNYNEQFF.

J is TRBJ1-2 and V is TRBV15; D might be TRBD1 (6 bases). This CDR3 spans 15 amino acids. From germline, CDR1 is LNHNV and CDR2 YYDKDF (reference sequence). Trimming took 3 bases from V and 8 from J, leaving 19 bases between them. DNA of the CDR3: TGTGCCACCAGCAGGCGGGCAGGGGATCCGAAGGGCTACACCTTC. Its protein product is CATSRRAGDPKGYTF.

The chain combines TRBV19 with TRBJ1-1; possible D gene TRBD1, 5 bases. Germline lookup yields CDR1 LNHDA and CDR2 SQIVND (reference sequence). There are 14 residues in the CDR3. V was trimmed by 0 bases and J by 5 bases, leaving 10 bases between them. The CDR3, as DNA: TGTGCCAGTAGTATAGATGGGAGGGGAACTGAAGCTTTCTTT. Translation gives CASSIDGRGTEAFF. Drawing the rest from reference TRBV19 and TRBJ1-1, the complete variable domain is DGGITQSPKYLFRKEGQNVTLSCEQNLNHDAMYWYRQDPGQGLRLIYYSQIVNDFQKGDIAEGYSVSREKKESFPLTVTSAQKNPTAFYLCASSIDGRGTEAFFGQGTRLTVV.

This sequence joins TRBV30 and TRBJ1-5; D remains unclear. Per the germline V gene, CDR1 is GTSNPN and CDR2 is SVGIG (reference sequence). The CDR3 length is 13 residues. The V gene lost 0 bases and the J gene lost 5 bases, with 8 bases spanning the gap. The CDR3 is CAWSVAVDQPQHF. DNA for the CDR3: TGTGCCTGGAGTGTGGCCGTCGATCAGCCCCAGCATTTT.

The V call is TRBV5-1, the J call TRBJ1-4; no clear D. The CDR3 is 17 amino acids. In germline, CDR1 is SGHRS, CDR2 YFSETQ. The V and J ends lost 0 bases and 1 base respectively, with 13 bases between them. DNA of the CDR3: TGCGCCAGCAGCTTGGAGCCAGGCATGAAAACTAATGAAAAACTGTTTTTT. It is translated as CASSLEPGMKTNEKLFF.

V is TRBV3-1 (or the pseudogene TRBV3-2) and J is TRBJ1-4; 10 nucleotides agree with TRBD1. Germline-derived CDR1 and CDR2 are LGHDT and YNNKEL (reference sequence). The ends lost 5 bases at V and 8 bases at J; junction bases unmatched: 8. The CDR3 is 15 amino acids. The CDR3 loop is CASSNRQGAREKLFF. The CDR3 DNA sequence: TGTGCCAGCAGCAACCGACAGGGGGCGCGAGAAAAACTGTTTTTT.

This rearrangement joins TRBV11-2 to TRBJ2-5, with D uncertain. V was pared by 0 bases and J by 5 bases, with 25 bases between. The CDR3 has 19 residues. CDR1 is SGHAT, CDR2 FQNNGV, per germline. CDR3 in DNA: TGTGCCAGCAGCTTAGATAATAAGTTAAGAAGACCGATCGGGGAGACCCAGTACTTC. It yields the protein CASSLDNKLRRPIGETQYF. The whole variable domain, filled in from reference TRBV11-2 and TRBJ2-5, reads EAGVAQSPRYKIIEKRQSVAFWCNPISGHATLYWYQQILGQGPKLLIQFQNNGVVDDSQLPKDRFSAERLKGVDSTLKIQPAKLEDSAVYLCASSLDNKLRRPIGETQYFGPGTRLLVL.

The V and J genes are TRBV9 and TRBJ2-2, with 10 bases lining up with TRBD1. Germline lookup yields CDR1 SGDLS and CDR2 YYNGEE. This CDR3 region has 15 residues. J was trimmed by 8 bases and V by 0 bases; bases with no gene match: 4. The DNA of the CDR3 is TGTGCCAGCAGCGTAGAGGGACAGGGGAGTGGGGAGCTGTTTTTT. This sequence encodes CASSVEGQGSGELFF.

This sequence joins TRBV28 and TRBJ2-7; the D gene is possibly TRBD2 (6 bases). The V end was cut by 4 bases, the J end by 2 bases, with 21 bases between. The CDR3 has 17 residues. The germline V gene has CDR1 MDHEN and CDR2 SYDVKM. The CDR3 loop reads CASSSGALRDWAYEQYF. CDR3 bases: TGTGCCAGCAGTTCCGGGGCGCTGCGGGATTGGGCCTACGAGCAGTACTTC.

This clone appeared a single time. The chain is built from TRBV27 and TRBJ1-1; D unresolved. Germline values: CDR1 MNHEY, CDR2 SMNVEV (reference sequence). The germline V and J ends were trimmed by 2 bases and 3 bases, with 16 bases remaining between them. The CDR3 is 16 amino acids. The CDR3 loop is CASSLSLHGWDTEAFF. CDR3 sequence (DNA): TGTGCCAGCAGTTTAAGCTTGCACGGGTGGGACACTGAAGCTTTCTTT.

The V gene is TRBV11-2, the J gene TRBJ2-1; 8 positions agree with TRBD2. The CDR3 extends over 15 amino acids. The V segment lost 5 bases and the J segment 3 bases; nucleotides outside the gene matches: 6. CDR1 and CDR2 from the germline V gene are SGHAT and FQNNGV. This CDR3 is CASSPRTSRYNEQFF. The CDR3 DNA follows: TGTGCCAGCAGCCCGCGGACTAGCCGCTACAATGAGCAGTTCTTC.